This entry lists 11 T cell receptor beta chains sequenced from one sample in a study of blood T cell repertoires in COVID-19. This table comes from immunoSEQ multiplex PCR, and its TCRdb copy is limited to in-frame clones, with some not included. The sample lists around 260,000 clones; 88% were seen once. Sequenced input: peripheral blood. The receptors shown here come from a man in his sixties who had recovered from COVID-19.

This clone was seen just once. The V gene is TRBV19, the J gene TRBJ2-7, with a possible D match to TRBD2 (6 bases). Germline V gene lookup returns CDR1 LNHDA and CDR2 SQIVND (reference sequence). The V end lost 9 bases, the J end lost 1 base, and 7 bases lay between the germline ends. This CDR3 is built from 11 residues. CDR3 sequence (DNA): TGTGCCAGCGGACTATCCTACGAGCAGTACTTC. Amino acids: CASGLSYEQYF.

The V gene is TRBV23-1, the J gene TRBJ1-5, with 7 bases fitting TRBD1. TRBV23-1 is classed as an ORF, of uncertain function. This CDR3 spans 17 amino acids. The J segment lost 0 bases and the V segment lost 1 base, leaving 6 bases of the junction unmatched. For the CDR3, the DNA is TGCGCCAGCAGTCAATACAGGGGACAACATAGCAATCAGCCCCAGCATTTT. Protein: CASSQYRGQHSNQPQHF.

This sequence joins TRBV4-2 and TRBJ2-3; 13 bases map to TRBD2. Trimming cost V 3 bases and J 0 bases; bases outside gene matches: 6. Per the germline V gene, CDR1 is LGHNA and CDR2 is YNFKEQ. This CDR3 spans 18 amino acids. The CDR3 reads CASSQGLAGRLSTDTQYF. For the CDR3, the DNA is TGTGCCAGCAGCCAGGGACTAGCGGGGCGCCTTAGCACAGATACGCAGTATTTT.

The rearrangement links TRBV5-8 to TRBJ2-5, with 7 bases fitting TRBD1. CDR1 is SGHTS, CDR2 YDEGEE, per germline. J gave up 7 bases and V 3 bases, and 6 bases lay outside the gene matches. The CDR3 is made up of 13 amino acids. CDR3 sequence (DNA): TGTGCCAGCAGCTCCGACAGGGTGGGGACCCAGTACTTC. Its protein is CASSSDRVGTQYF.

The CDR3 nucleotides read TGTGCCAGCAGCCTCGGGACACCCCGGGAAGCTTTCTTT. As protein: CASSLGTPREAFF. V gene TRBV14 combines with J gene TRBJ1-1, with D tentatively TRBD1 (6 bases). The germline V and J ends were trimmed by 4 bases and 8 bases, with 14 bases remaining between them. The CDR3 is 13 amino acids. The germline V gene encodes CDR1 SGHDN and CDR2 FVKESK.

The chain joins TRBV11-2 to TRBJ1-2; 7 bases map to TRBD1. With 1 base clipped from V and 0 bases from J, the junction kept 2 bases outside the gene matches. This CDR3 is built from 15 residues. Germline V gives CDR1 SGHAT, CDR2 FQNNGV. The CDR3 nucleotides are TGTGCCAGCAGCTTAGGGGACAGAACTAACTATGGCTACACCTTC. Translated: CASSLGDRTNYGYTF.

This chain connects TRBV2 to TRBJ2-5; D possibly corresponds to TRBD2 (6 bases). Germline CDR1 and CDR2: SNHLY and FYNNEI. Trimming cost V 7 bases and J 4 bases, with 10 bases left between them. The CDR3 is made up of 12 amino acids. CDR3 sequence reads: CASKGTSETQYF. CDR3 nucleotide sequence: TGTGCCAGCAAAGGGACTTCAGAGACCCAGTACTTC.

The chain has TRBV2 and TRBJ2-3; 7 bases are shared with TRBD2. CDR1 is SNHLY, CDR2 FYNNEI, per germline. The CDR3 length is 14 residues. After removal of 4 bases from V and 2 bases from J, the junction contained 3 bases not matched to a gene. The CDR3 region has the DNA TGTGCCAGCAGTGCCCTAGCGGTCACAGATACGCAGTATTTT. As protein: CASSALAVTDTQYF.

The chain recombines TRBV2 with TRBJ1-4, with TRBD1 matching over 7 bases. J lost 4 bases, V lost 4 bases, and 3 bases had no gene match. Germline V lookup: CDR1 SNHLY, CDR2 FYNNEI. This CDR3 has 14 amino acids. The CDR3 bases are TGTGCCAGCAGTGGGGACAGCCTTAATGAAAAACTGTTTTTT. It is translated as CASSGDSLNEKLFF.

The J gene is TRBJ2-3, the V gene TRBV5-1, with D uncertain. The V gene's germline CDR1 is SGHRS and CDR2 YFSETQ. This CDR3 is built from 11 residues. V shed 5 bases and J shed 5 bases, with 6 bases lying between them. CDR3 sequence: CASRWQDTQYF. The DNA for the CDR3 is TGCGCCAGCAGGTGGCAAGATACGCAGTATTTT.

The chain carries TRBV10-3 and TRBJ1-4; 10 bases line up with TRBD1. Germline-derived CDR1 and CDR2 are ENHRY and SYGVKD. There are 15 residues in the CDR3. V shed 6 bases, J shed 6 bases, and the junction held 7 bases outside the gene matches. The DNA for the CDR3 is TGTGCCATCAGATCCGACAGGGGGCTGGATGAAAAACTGTTTTTT. Translating gives CAIRSDRGLDEKLFF.